One sample yielded the 20 T cell receptor beta chains listed below, sequenced in a study of T-cell memory formation after mild COVID-19. TCRdb passed the 5' RACE reads through MiXCR, listing each CDR3 protein once. The table records 250,000 to 350,000 distinct CDR3 sequences, approximately 19% of them present only once. Sequenced input: PBMCs or a T cell subset sorted from them (not recorded which). These receptors were collected from a man between 18 and 35 years old who had mild COVID-19 (a few samples of this study predate the infection). Cell type and time point are not known.

The chain couples TRBV12-3 or TRBV12-4 to TRBJ2-2; 8 bases agree with TRBD1. The V gene end was trimmed by 9 bases and the J gene end by 3 bases; junction bases not matched to a gene: 3. This CDR3 contains 13 residues. CDR3 sequence reads: CASGQGDTGELFF. The DNA of the CDR3 is TGTGCCAGTGGACAGGGAGACACCGGGGAGCTGTTTTTT.

V gene TRBV6-5 combines with J gene TRBJ1-1; no clear D gene. Trimming stripped 0 bases from V and 1 base from J, with 12 bases between. From germline, CDR1 is MNHEY and CDR2 SVGAGI. The CDR3 is 16 residues long. The CDR3 sequence is CASSYSSASGNTEAFF. The CDR3 nucleotides are TGTGCCAGCAGTTACTCGAGTGCTTCTGGGAACACTGAAGCTTTCTTT.

There are a few counts of this clonotype. J is TRBJ1-4 and V is TRBV27; D not certain. This CDR3 has 13 residues. Germline V gives CDR1 MNHEY, CDR2 SMNVEV (reference sequence). The germline V and J ends were trimmed by 3 bases and 10 bases, with 12 bases remaining between them. The CDR3 nucleotides are TGTGCCAGCAGTTTCCGAGTTTTCGGAAAACTGTTTTTT. Amino acids: CASSFRVFGKLFF.

The chain is built from TRBV5-1 and TRBJ2-2, with a possible D match to TRBD1 (6 bases). CDR3 length: 16 residues. V was cut by 3 bases and J by 4 bases, with 16 bases left in between. Per the germline V gene, CDR1 is SGHRS and CDR2 is YFSETQ. CDR3 coding DNA: TGCGCCAGCAGCTCCCGACAGGCCTTCCCCACCGGGGAGCTGTTTTTT. Residues: CASSSRQAFPTGELFF.

This sequence joins TRBV7-2 and TRBJ2-5; 12 nucleotides agree with TRBD2. CDR1 and CDR2 (germline): SGHTA, FQGNSA. Trimming took 5 bases from V and 3 from J; bases not matched to a gene: 7. The CDR3 extends over 16 amino acids. CDR3 amino acids: CASSPTASGGEETQYF. The CDR3 nucleotides are TGTGCCAGCAGCCCAACTGCTAGCGGGGGGGAAGAGACCCAGTACTTC.

This clonotype was seen at least ten times. The J gene is TRBJ2-2, the V gene TRBV5-1; a possible D gene is TRBD1 (6 bases). The ends were cut back, 1 base at V and 3 bases at J, with 13 bases in the middle. Germline CDR1 and CDR2: SGHRS and YFSETQ. The CDR3 covers 16 residues. Here the CDR3 DNA reads TGCGCCAGCAGCTTGAAACAGGGTCCCCACACCGGGGAGCTGTTTTTT. As protein: CASSLKQGPHTGELFF. The whole variable domain, remainder taken from reference TRBV5-1 and TRBJ2-2, is KAGVTQTPRYLIKTRGQQVTLSCSPISGHRSVSWYQQTPGQGLQFLFEYFSETQRNKGNFPGRFSGRQFSNSRSEMNVSTLELGDSALYLCASSLKQGPHTGELFFGEGSRLTVL.

This clonotype turned up a few times. Here the CDR3 DNA reads TGCAGTGCTATCTCCCGAAACACCTACGAGCAGTACTTC. This translates into CSAISRNTYEQYF. The genes are TRBV20-1 and TRBJ2-7; the D is unclear. The CDR3 covers 13 residues. Trimming took off 4 bases at V and 2 bases at J, with 12 bases between the two ends. Germline CDR1 reads DFQATT; CDR2 reads SNEGSKA (reference sequence).

This clonotype appeared a few times. The CDR3 bases are TGTGCCAGCGGAACAACCGCCGGGCAGTACTTC. It specifies CASGTTAGQYF. The rearrangement joins TRBV25-1 to TRBJ2-7; D uncertain. Germline CDR1 is MGHDK and CDR2 is SYGVNS. The CDR3 is 11 amino acids. The V end was cut by 8 bases, the J end by 9 bases, with 14 bases between.

This chain connects TRBV5-1 to TRBJ2-4; D uncertain. The CDR3 length is 16 residues. V shed 3 bases and J shed 0 bases, with 13 bases lying between them. Germline CDR1 is SGHRS and CDR2 is YFSETQ. CDR3 nucleotide sequence: TGCGCCAGCAGCTATAACAAGGATCTAGCCAAAAACATTCAGTACTTC. Its translation is CASSYNKDLAKNIQYF. Combining the CDR3 with reference TRBV5-1 and TRBJ2-4 gives the whole variable domain KAGVTQTPRYLIKTRGQQVTLSCSPISGHRSVSWYQQTPGQGLQFLFEYFSETQRNKGNFPGRFSGRQFSNSRSEMNVSTLELGDSALYLCASSYNKDLAKNIQYFGAGTRLSVL.

This sequence joins TRBV12-3 or TRBV12-4 and TRBJ2-4; D not resolved. V was cut by 5 bases and J by 5 bases, with 7 bases left in between. The CDR3 contains 12 residues. CDR3 sequence (DNA): TGTGCCAGCAGTGACATCGAAAACATTCAGTACTTC. This codes for CASSDIENIQYF.

This clonotype appeared a few times. The chain carries TRBV11-2 and TRBJ2-7; possible D gene TRBD1, 5 bases. This CDR3 is built from 14 residues. The ends were cut back, 1 base at V and 4 bases at J, with 11 bases in the middle. Germline CDR1 is SGHAT and CDR2 is FQNNGV. CDR3 nucleotide sequence: TGTGCCAGCAGCTTAGTCGCAGGGCTATACGAGCAGTACGTC. It yields the protein CASSLVAGLYEQYV.

This sequence joins TRBV4-1 and TRBJ2-2; a possible D gene is TRBD1 (6 bases). V dropped 0 bases and J dropped 5 bases, with 13 bases sitting between them. This CDR3 comprises 16 residues. Germline CDR1 reads MGHRA; CDR2 reads YSYEKL. The CDR3 is CASSQDLGGTTGELFF. The CDR3 bases are TGCGCCAGCAGCCAAGACCTAGGGGGTACTACCGGGGAGCTGTTTTTT.

This clonotype was picked up many times. The V call is TRBV24-1, the J call TRBJ2-3; 13 bases fit TRBD2. V lost 3 bases and J lost 3; bases outside the gene matches: 2. The CDR3 runs to 16 residues. Per the germline V gene, CDR1 is KGHDR and CDR2 is SFDVKD. The CDR3: CATSDRTSGGTDTQYF. The CDR3 nucleotides are TGTGCCACCAGTGATAGGACTAGCGGGGGAACAGATACGCAGTATTTT.

This clonotype has a handful of counts. This chain connects TRBV10-3 to TRBJ1-1; the match to TRBD1 covers 7 bases. Germline V gene data show CDR1 as ENHRY and CDR2 as SYGVKD. CDR3 length: 14 residues. Losses at the gene ends were 3 bases for V and 10 bases for J; bases not matched to a gene: 11. The CDR3 protein is CAISDPLMTGIAFF. The CDR3 coding sequence is TGTGCCATCAGTGACCCGTTGATGACAGGGATAGCTTTCTTT.

V usage is TRBV12-3 or TRBV12-4 and J usage is TRBJ2-3, with TRBD2 matching 10 bases. CDR3 size: 16 residues. Trimming at V came to 4 bases and at J to 0 bases, leaving 4 bases not matched to a gene. The chain's CDR3 is CASSSLAGASTDTQYF. For the CDR3, the DNA is TGTGCCAGCAGTTCTCTAGCGGGGGCTAGCACAGATACGCAGTATTTT.

Only a few counts were recorded for this clonotype. This sequence joins TRBV2 and TRBJ1-2; TRBD1 might be the D (6 bases). The V and J ends lost 10 bases and 5 bases respectively, with 23 bases between them. CDR3 length: 15 amino acids. Looked up from germline, CDR1 is SNHLY and CDR2 is FYNNEI. The CDR3: CATMRRDTVEYGYTF. The CDR3 DNA is TGTGCCACAATGCGCCGGGACACTGTCGAGTATGGCTACACCTTC. The entire variable domain, with the rest obtained from reference TRBV2 and TRBJ1-2, is as follows: EPEVTQTPSHQVTQMGQEVILRCVPISNHLYFYWYRQILGQKVEFLVSFYNNEISEKSEIFDDQFSVERPDGSNFTLKIRSTKLEDSAMYFCATMRRDTVEYGYTFGSGTRLTVV.

V usage is TRBV20-1 and J usage is TRBJ1-5; possible D gene TRBD1, 5 bases. The V and J ends lost 3 bases and 7 bases respectively, with 13 bases between them. This CDR3 comprises 13 residues. Looked up from germline, CDR1 is DFQATT and CDR2 is SNEGSKA (reference sequence). For the CDR3, the DNA is TGCAGTGCTAGGGGGGGGGTCGGGCAGCCCCAGCATTTT. This gives the protein CSARGGVGQPQHF.

This clonotype was seen repeatedly, ten times or more. The J gene is TRBJ1-6, the V gene TRBV3-1, with D perhaps matching TRBD1 (5 bases). CDR1 LGHDT and CDR2 YNNKEL come from the germline V gene (reference sequence). The V and J ends lost 1 base and 10 bases respectively, with 14 bases between them. The length of the CDR3 is 15 residues. The CDR3 reads CASSQGAGTKSPLHF. The DNA of the CDR3 is TGTGCCAGCAGCCAAGGGGCCGGGACTAAGTCACCCCTCCACTTT. The full variable domain, rest sourced from reference TRBV3-1 and TRBJ1-6, is DTAVSQTPKYLVTQMGNDKSIKCEQNLGHDTMYWYKQDSKKFLKIMFSYNNKELIINETVPNRFSPKSPDKAHLNLHINSLELGDSAVYFCASSQGAGTKSPLHFGNGTRLTVT.

This clonotype was counted between two and nine times. V and J are TRBV4-2 and TRBJ1-4; D unclear. The CDR3 runs to 16 residues. Germline V gene lookup returns CDR1 LGHNA and CDR2 YNFKEQ. Trimming took 1 base from V and 7 from J, leaving 16 bases between them. DNA of the CDR3: TGTGCCAGCAGCCAAGGTGGGAACTGGGAGGGTGAAAAACTGTTTTTT. Translating gives CASSQGGNWEGEKLFF.

This clonotype was seen a handful of times. The chain has TRBV9 and TRBJ2-1; 8 positions agree with TRBD2. This CDR3 has 16 amino acids. Germline trimming cut 3 bases from V and 4 bases from J; bases unmatched to any gene: 9. Looked up from germline, CDR1 is SGDLS and CDR2 is YYNGEE. The CDR3, as DNA: TGTGCCAGCAGCGCCGCGAGGGTAGCGGGGTACAATGAGCAGTTCTTC. Translation gives CASSAARVAGYNEQFF.